Below, 31 T cell receptor beta chains from the same sample are listed, as sequenced in a study of shared clonotypes between healthy human individuals. TCRdb's copy holds only in-frame clones and misses some; the assay was immunoSEQ multiplex PCR. Of 2 million to 3 million clones in the sample, about 92% were seen once. Sequenced input: naive CD4+ T cells sorted from blood. Subset denoted: CD45RA+ positively selected. The receptors were sampled from a man aged 18 to 35 in good health.

The chain uses TRBV7-9 and TRBJ2-5; D is possibly TRBD2 (7 bases). The CDR3 runs to 16 residues. Trimming left V 0 bases short and J 5 bases short, with 16 bases between. From germline, CDR1 is SEHNR and CDR2 FQNEAQ (reference sequence). CDR3 sequence (DNA): TGTGCCAGCAGCTTAGCGGGAGGGGGGGCATTGGAGACCCAGTACTTC. It specifies CASSLAGGGALETQYF.

The genes are TRBV7-2 and TRBJ2-7, with TRBD1 identical over 11 bases. The V and J ends lost 6 bases and 3 bases, in that order; junction bases with no gene match: 4. CDR3 size: 14 residues. Germline CDR1 is SGHTA and CDR2 is FQGNSA. This CDR3 reads CASSRDRGDYEQYF. CDR3 DNA: TGTGCCAGCAGTCGGGACAGGGGGGACTACGAGCAGTACTTC.

This sequence joins TRBV6-4 and TRBJ2-7; D may be TRBD2 (7 bases). The CDR3 runs to 14 residues. Germline values: CDR1 MRHNA, CDR2 SNTAGT. V was shortened by 6 bases and J by 2 bases, with 14 bases between the two germline ends. The CDR3 DNA follows: TGTGCCAGCAGCGCGGACAGCGGGGCCTACGAGCAGTACTTC. Residues: CASSADSGAYEQYF.

The chain links TRBV5-1 to TRBJ1-5; D call uncertain. CDR3 length: 14 residues. Germline-derived CDR1 and CDR2 are SGHRS and YFSETQ. V was pared by 1 base and J by 3 bases, with 8 bases between. This chain's CDR3 is CASSLNGLNQPQHF. For the CDR3, the DNA is TGCGCCAGCAGCTTGAATGGGCTCAATCAGCCCCAGCATTTT.

The V call is TRBV5-1, the J call TRBJ1-5, with TRBD1 matching over 9 bases. V shed 0 bases and J 7 bases; nucleotides not matched to a gene: 5. This CDR3 has 15 amino acids. Germline assignment: CDR1 SGHRS and CDR2 YFSETQ. The chain's CDR3 is CASSLGTGVLQPQHF. The DNA for the CDR3 is TGCGCCAGCAGCTTGGGGACAGGGGTCCTCCAGCCCCAGCATTTT.

This sequence joins TRBV28 and TRBJ2-4; TRBD1 might be the D (5 bases). This CDR3 has 15 residues. The germline gives CDR1 MDHEN, CDR2 SYDVKM. V was cut by 5 bases and J by 0 bases, with 11 bases left in between. As DNA, the CDR3 is TGTGCCAGCAGTCGACAGACTTTAGCCAAAAACATTCAGTACTTC. It translates to CASSRQTLAKNIQYF.

The rearrangement joins TRBV19 to TRBJ1-1, with D possibly being TRBD1 (6 bases). Germline V gene sequence: CDR1 LNHDA, CDR2 SQIVND (reference sequence). The CDR3 is made up of 15 amino acids. Trimming removed 6 bases from V and 2 bases from J, with 16 bases in between. The CDR3 region has the DNA TGTGCCAGTAGGGAAACAGGGTTGGGAAACACTGAAGCTTTCTTT. This translates into CASRETGLGNTEAFF. Supplemented by reference TRBV19 and TRBJ1-1, the full variable domain reads DGGITQSPKYLFRKEGQNVTLSCEQNLNHDAMYWYRQDPGQGLRLIYYSQIVNDFQKGDIAEGYSVSREKKESFPLTVTSAQKNPTAFYLCASRETGLGNTEAFFGQGTRLTVV.

This clone has more than one count but fewer than ten. The rearrangement links TRBV30 to TRBJ1-1; D ambiguous. This CDR3 is built from 13 residues. Germline-derived CDR1 and CDR2 are GTSNPN and SVGIG (reference sequence). V lost 0 bases and J lost 7, with 12 bases in between. In nucleotides, the CDR3 is TGTGCCTGGAGTGTAGGAGGGCCGGGTGAAGCTTTCTTT. This translates into CAWSVGGPGEAFF.

As for this clone: The same CDR3 is also encoded by other DNA sequences in this sample. The gene calls are TRBV7-9 and TRBJ2-5; D gene uncertain. The CDR3 is 14 residues long. CDR1 and CDR2 from the germline V gene are SEHNR and FQNEAQ (reference sequence). Trimming removed 1 base from V and 1 base from J, with 7 bases in between. CDR3 DNA: TGTGCCAGCAGCTTAGGAGGTCTCCAAGAGACCCAGTACTTC. It encodes CASSLGGLQETQYF.

The J gene is TRBJ1-4, the V gene TRBV7-9, with no clear D. In germline, CDR1 is SEHNR, CDR2 FQNEAQ (reference sequence). The CDR3 is 13 residues long. The germline V and J ends were trimmed by 8 bases and 8 bases, with 15 bases remaining between them. CDR3 nucleotide sequence: TGTGCCAGCTCACCAATTAATAACGAAAAACTGTTTTTT. It codes for CASSPINNEKLFF.

DNA for the CDR3: TGTGCCAGCAGCAGGAGGGACGGAGTCTCCTACGAGCAGTACTTC. This gives the protein CASSRRDGVSYEQYF. The gene calls are TRBV5-6 and TRBJ2-7, with D possibly being TRBD2 (6 bases). Germline lookup yields CDR1 SGHDT and CDR2 YYEEEE. The CDR3 totals 15 residues. With 4 bases removed from V and 0 bases from J, the gap between germline ends came to 14 bases.

The rearrangement uses TRBV7-2 and TRBJ2-3; D ambiguous. Germline CDR1 reads SGHTA; CDR2 reads FQGNSA. Trimming removed 3 bases from V and 4 bases from J, with 8 bases in between. The CDR3 has 13 residues. Written as DNA, the CDR3 is TGTGCCAGCAGCTTCTACCTGGCAGATACGCAGTATTTT. Translating it yields CASSFYLADTQYF.

This chain links TRBV6-1 with TRBJ1-3; D not certain. The length of the CDR3 is 15 residues. Germline CDR1 MNHNS, CDR2 SASEGT. V gave up 0 bases and J gave up 0 bases, with 6 bases separating them. The CDR3 bases are TGTGCCAGCAGTGAAGCTGGGTTCTCTGGAAACACCATATATTTT. It is translated as CASSEAGFSGNTIYF.

CDR3 in DNA: TGCGCCAGCAGCTATTGGGACTCAAGAGATACGCAGTATTTT. Translated: CASSYWDSRDTQYF. The chain has TRBV5-1 and TRBJ2-3; a possible D gene is TRBD2 (6 bases). CDR3 length: 14 amino acids. Trimming took off 3 bases at V and 5 bases at J, with 13 bases between the two ends. CDR1 is SGHRS and CDR2 is YFSETQ in the germline V gene.

V and J are TRBV7-8 and TRBJ2-5, with D tentatively TRBD1 (6 bases). Between the trimmed V and J ends, which lost 5 bases and 6 bases, there was a span of 25 bases. The CDR3 is 17 residues long. Per the germline V gene, CDR1 is SGHVS and CDR2 is FQNEAQ. The CDR3 nucleotides read TGTGCCAGCAGCCACCCAGGCGGGTCCTGGGGGCGAAAGACCCAGTACTTC. Amino acids: CASSHPGGSWGRKTQYF. The complete variable domain, with remaining parts taken from reference TRBV7-8 and TRBJ2-5, reads GAGVSQSPRYKVAKRGQDVALRCDPISGHVSLFWYQQALGQGPEFLTYFQNEAQLDKSGLPSDRFFAERPEGSVSTLKIQRTQQEDSAVYLCASSHPGGSWGRKTQYFGPGTRLLVL.

The chain recombines TRBV4-1 with TRBJ2-3, with 10 positions matching TRBD1. CDR3 size: 16 residues. The V gene's germline CDR1 is MGHRA and CDR2 YSYEKL. J lost 3 bases, V lost 1 base, and 4 bases had no gene match. The CDR3 DNA reads TGCGCCAGCAGCCAAGGGAGGGACAGGGGAACAGATACGCAGTATTTT. Its translation: CASSQGRDRGTDTQYF.

Of note for this clone: One end of the junction fails to match germline, which may point to a read error. The chain combines TRBV7-7 with TRBJ2-3, with 8 bases matching TRBD1. CDR3 size: 16 residues. CDR1 and CDR2 (germline): SSHAT, FNYEAQ (reference sequence). As DNA, the CDR3 is TGTGCTAGCAGCCCAGGGACAGGAACTAGCACAGATACGCAGTATTTT. This sequence encodes CASSPGTGTSTDTQYF.

The chain joins TRBV7-8 to TRBJ2-7, with 9 bases matching TRBD1. CDR1 is SGHVS and CDR2 is FQNEAQ in the germline V gene. The ends lost 5 bases at V and 4 bases at J; junction bases unmatched: 9. The CDR3 spans 15 residues. The CDR3 protein is CASSLYGQGIYEQYF. The DNA of the CDR3 is TGTGCCAGCAGCCTATATGGACAGGGGATTTACGAGCAGTACTTC.

The V gene is TRBV2, the J gene TRBJ1-3; D remains ambiguous. CDR1 SNHLY and CDR2 FYNNEI come from the germline V gene. The germline V and J ends were trimmed by 3 bases and 4 bases, with 10 bases remaining between them. The CDR3 spans 14 residues. DNA of the CDR3: TGTGCCAGCAGTGATGGAGGTTTAGGAAACACCATATATTTT. The encoded protein is CASSDGGLGNTIYF.

This clone was seen more than once but under ten times. The chain combines TRBV29-1 with TRBJ2-1; 14 nucleotides agree with TRBD2. This CDR3 spans 14 amino acids. V shed 6 bases, J shed 8 bases, and the junction held 6 bases outside the gene matches. The germline CDR1 and CDR2 sequences are SQVTM and ANQGSEA. DNA for the CDR3: TGCAGCGTCGGGACTAGCGGGAGTGGCTATGAGCAGTTCTTC. It yields the protein CSVGTSGSGYEQFF.

The chain links TRBV29-1 to TRBJ2-1; 10 positions match TRBD2. The V gene end was trimmed by 6 bases and the J gene end by 9 bases; junction bases not matched to a gene: 20. This CDR3 contains 17 residues. Germline V gene data show CDR1 as SQVTM and CDR2 as ANQGSEA. The chain's CDR3 is CSVRGLAERRISAEQFF. The CDR3 nucleotides read TGCAGCGTCCGCGGACTAGCGGAGCGTAGGATCAGTGCTGAGCAGTTCTTC.

The chain carries TRBV6-5 and TRBJ1-1, with 9 nucleotides matching TRBD1. There are 15 residues in the CDR3. Germline V gene data show CDR1 as MNHEY and CDR2 as SVGAGI. Trimming removed 1 base from V and 6 bases from J; junction bases left unmatched: 6. CDR3 sequence (DNA): TGTGCCAGCAGTTACTTCGGACAGGGGAGCCCTGAAGCTTTCTTT. Encoded protein: CASSYFGQGSPEAFF.

The chain links TRBV28 to TRBJ1-4, with TRBD1 as a possible D gene (5 bases). The V end was cut by 5 bases, the J end by 5 bases, with 15 bases between. The length of the CDR3 is 15 residues. Germline CDR1 is MDHEN and CDR2 is SYDVKM. The CDR3 DNA follows: TGTGCCAGCAGTGCACGGGTCAAGGGGAATGAAAAACTGTTTTTT. Amino acids: CASSARVKGNEKLFF. The complete variable domain, with remaining parts taken from reference TRBV28 and TRBJ1-4, reads DVKVTQSSRYLVKRTGEKVFLECVQDMDHENMFWYRQDPGLGLRLIYFSYDVKMKEKGDIPEGYSVSREKKERFSLILESASTNQTSMYLCASSARVKGNEKLFFGSGTQLSVL.

The chain joins TRBV5-1 to TRBJ2-7; D gene ambiguous. Germline-derived CDR1 and CDR2 are SGHRS and YFSETQ. The ends were cut back, 4 bases at V and 0 bases at J, with 14 bases in the middle. CDR3 length equals 15 residues. In DNA, the CDR3 is TGCGCCAGCAGCGTCGACCGCCGCCTCTCCTACGAGCAGTACTTC. Its protein product is CASSVDRRLSYEQYF.

The rearrangement joins TRBV5-1 to TRBJ2-1; the D gene is possibly TRBD2 (5 bases). Germline CDR1 and CDR2: SGHRS and YFSETQ. This CDR3 is built from 16 residues. V was pared by 0 bases and J by 0 bases, with 10 bases between. This CDR3 is CASSLGSSTSYNEQFF. The CDR3 bases are TGCGCCAGCAGCTTGGGGTCTAGCACCTCCTACAATGAGCAGTTCTTC.

The rearrangement links TRBV5-6 to TRBJ2-7; D not resolved. CDR3 length: 13 residues. Trimming left V 4 bases short and J 6 bases short, with 14 bases between. The V gene's germline CDR1 is SGHDT and CDR2 YYEEEE. CDR3 residues: CASSPSGVREQYF. The CDR3 DNA reads as TGTGCCAGCAGCCCCAGTGGGGTTCGCGAGCAGTACTTC.

The chain combines TRBV5-4 with TRBJ2-2; D gene ambiguous. V lost 4 bases and J lost 4, with 8 bases in between. The CDR3 loop spans 13 amino acids. Germline V gene sequence: CDR1 SGHNT, CDR2 YYREEE (reference sequence). This chain's CDR3 is CASSDDGTGELFF. The CDR3 bases are TGTGCCAGCAGCGACGATGGCACCGGGGAGCTGTTTTTT.

The CDR3 nucleotides are TGTGCCAGCAGAGCAGTAAACCGACCCTACGAGCAGTACTTC. Its translation: CASRAVNRPYEQYF. V gene TRBV6-5 combines with J gene TRBJ2-7; D unclear. Germline V gives CDR1 MNHEY, CDR2 SVGAGI. The V end lost 6 bases, the J end lost 2 bases, and 14 bases lay between the germline ends. There are 14 residues in the CDR3.

The chain combines TRBV6-6 with TRBJ2-2, with D maybe TRBD2 (5 bases). Germline V gene data show CDR1 as MNHNY and CDR2 as SVGAGI (reference sequence). The CDR3 consists of 16 residues. With 8 bases removed from V and 2 bases from J, the gap between germline ends came to 18 bases. The CDR3 DNA sequence: TGTGCCAGCCGAATTGACGGAGGTTTCAACACCGGGGAGCTGTTTTTT. It yields the protein CASRIDGGFNTGELFF.

The chain has TRBV2 and TRBJ1-5; D gene ambiguous. V was shortened by 5 bases and J by 5 bases, with 10 bases between the two germline ends. CDR3 length: 13 residues. Germline values: CDR1 SNHLY, CDR2 FYNNEI. As DNA, the CDR3 is TGTGCCAGCAGTACAGAATTATATCAGCCCCAGCATTTT. Translating it yields CASSTELYQPQHF.

The rearrangement joins TRBV4-3 to TRBJ1-6; 8 positions match TRBD1. Germline V lookup: CDR1 LGHNA, CDR2 YSLEER. The V and J ends lost 0 bases and 8 bases, in that order; junction bases with no gene match: 15. CDR3 length: 19 amino acids. CDR3 residues: CASSQDFMTGEFWDSPLHF. The CDR3 nucleotides are TGCGCCAGCAGCCAAGATTTCATGACAGGGGAGTTCTGGGATTCACCCCTCCACTTT.